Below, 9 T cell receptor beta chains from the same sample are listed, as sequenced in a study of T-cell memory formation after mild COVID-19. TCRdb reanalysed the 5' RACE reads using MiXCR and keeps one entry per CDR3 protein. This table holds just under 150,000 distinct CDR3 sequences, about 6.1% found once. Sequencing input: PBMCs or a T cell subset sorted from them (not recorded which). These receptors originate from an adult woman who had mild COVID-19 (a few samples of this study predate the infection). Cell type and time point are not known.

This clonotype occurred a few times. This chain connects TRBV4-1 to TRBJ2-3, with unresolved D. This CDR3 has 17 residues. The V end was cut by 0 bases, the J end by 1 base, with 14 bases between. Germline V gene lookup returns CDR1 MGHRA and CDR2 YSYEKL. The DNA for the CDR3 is TGCGCCAGCAGCCAAGAGGGGTTGATGGGCCGCACAGATACGCAGTATTTT. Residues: CASSQEGLMGRTDTQYF.

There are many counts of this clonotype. Written as DNA, the CDR3 is TGTGCCAGCAGTGTAGGGGGCATTGGCTACACCTTC. Translating it yields CASSVGGIGYTF. This chain connects TRBV27 to TRBJ1-2; TRBD1 matches 7 bases. V trimming: 5 bases; J trimming: 7 bases; junction bases outside the gene matches: 4. The CDR3 runs to 12 residues. Germline CDR1 and CDR2: MNHEY and SMNVEV (reference sequence).

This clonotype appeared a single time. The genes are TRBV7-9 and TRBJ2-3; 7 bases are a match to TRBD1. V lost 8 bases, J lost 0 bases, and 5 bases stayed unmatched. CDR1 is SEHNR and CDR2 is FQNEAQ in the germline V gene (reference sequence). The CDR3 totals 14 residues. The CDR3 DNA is TGTGCCAGCGTTGAGGGGGCTAGCACAGATACGCAGTATTTT. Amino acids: CASVEGASTDTQYF.

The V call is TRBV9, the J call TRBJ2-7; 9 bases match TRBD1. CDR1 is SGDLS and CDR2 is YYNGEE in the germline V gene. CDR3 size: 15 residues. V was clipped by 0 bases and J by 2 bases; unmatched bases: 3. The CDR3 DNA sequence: TGTGCCAGCAGCGTAGCGCGGGACAGGGCCTACGAGCAGTACTTC. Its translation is CASSVARDRAYEQYF.

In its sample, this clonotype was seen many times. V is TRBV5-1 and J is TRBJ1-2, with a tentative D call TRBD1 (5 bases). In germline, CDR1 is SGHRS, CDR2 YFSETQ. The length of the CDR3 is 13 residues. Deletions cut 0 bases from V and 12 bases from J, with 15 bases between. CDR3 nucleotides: TGCGCCAGCAGCTTGGCCGGTCGGGGACGGAACACCTTC. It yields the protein CASSLAGRGRNTF.

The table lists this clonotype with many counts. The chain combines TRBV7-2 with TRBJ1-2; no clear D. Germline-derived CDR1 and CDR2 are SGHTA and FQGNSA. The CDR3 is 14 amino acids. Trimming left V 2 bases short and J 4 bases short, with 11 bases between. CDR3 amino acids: CASSLLEGVYGYTF. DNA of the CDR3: TGTGCCAGCAGCTTATTGGAAGGTGTCTATGGCTACACCTTC.

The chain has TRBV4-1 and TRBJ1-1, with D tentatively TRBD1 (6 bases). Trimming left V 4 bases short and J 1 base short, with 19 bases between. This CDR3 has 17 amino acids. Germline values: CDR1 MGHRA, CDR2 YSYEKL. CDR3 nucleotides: TGCGCCAGCAGCCCAATCCGGCGGGGGCGGTCGAACACTGAAGCTTTCTTT. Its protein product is CASSPIRRGRSNTEAFF.

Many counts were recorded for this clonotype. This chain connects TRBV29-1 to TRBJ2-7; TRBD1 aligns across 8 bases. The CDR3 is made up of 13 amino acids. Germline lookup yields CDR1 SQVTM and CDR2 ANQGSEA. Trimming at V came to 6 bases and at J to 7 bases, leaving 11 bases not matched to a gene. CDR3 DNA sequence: TGCAGCGTCCAGGGGGCGCAAGTAAGGGAGCAGTACTTC. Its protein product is CSVQGAQVREQYF.

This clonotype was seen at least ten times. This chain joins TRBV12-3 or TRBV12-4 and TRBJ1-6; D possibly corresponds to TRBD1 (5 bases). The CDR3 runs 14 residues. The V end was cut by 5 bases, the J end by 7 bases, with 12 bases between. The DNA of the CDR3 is TGTGCCAGCAGTCCGGGGACGGCAAATTCACCCCTCCACTTT. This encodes CASSPGTANSPLHF.